One sample yielded the 28 T cell receptor beta chains listed below, sequenced in a study of blood T cell repertoires in COVID-19 (TCRdb year 2020). The library was prepared using the immunoSEQ multiplex PCR assay. TCRdb retrieved this table from immuneACCESS and kept in-frame rearrangements only. Not all clones are present; in checked studies, unresolved V genes account for under half, and no reason is known for the remainder. The sample table shows 310,000 or so clones, and approximately 85% are seen once. The top ten clonotypes cover 1.5% to 2% of the sample. Specimen: peripheral blood. The receptors come from a woman in her 50s with acute or convalescent COVID-19.

V usage is TRBV9 and J usage is TRBJ2-5; 7 nucleotides align to TRBD2. Trimming at V came to 3 bases and at J to 4 bases, leaving 12 bases not matched to a gene. Germline V gene sequence: CDR1 SGDLS, CDR2 YYNGEE. The CDR3 is 16 amino acids. The DNA for the CDR3 is TGTGCCAGCAGCGCACGTGGCGGGAGCTATCCAGAGACCCAGTACTTC. Translated: CASSARGGSYPETQYF.

V is TRBV19 and J is TRBJ2-1; 9 positions match TRBD2. In germline, CDR1 is LNHDA, CDR2 SQIVND (reference sequence). The CDR3 has 15 residues. With 5 bases clipped from V and 9 bases from J, the junction kept 11 bases outside the gene matches. The CDR3 bases are TGTGCCAGTAGTCCAGATGGCGGGAGGGCCTTTGAGCAGTTCTTC. This sequence encodes CASSPDGGRAFEQFF.

This clone was seen only a few times. The chain couples TRBV6-5 to TRBJ2-1, with 10 bases matching TRBD1. The V gene's germline CDR1 is MNHEY and CDR2 SVGAGI. The CDR3 covers 15 residues. V lost 6 bases to trimming and J lost 3 bases; unmatched junction nucleotides: 5. DNA for the CDR3: TGTGCCAGCAGCGAGACAGGGGGCAGCTACAATGAGCAGTTCTTC. It translates to CASSETGGSYNEQFF.

This chain uses TRBV5-6 with TRBJ2-6; 9 bases agree with TRBD1. The V gene end was trimmed by 4 bases and the J gene end by 0 bases; junction bases not matched to a gene: 8. The CDR3 covers 18 residues. The germline V gene has CDR1 SGHDT and CDR2 YYEEEE. The CDR3 DNA follows: TGTGCCAGCAGCCCCGACCCGACAGGGGGCTCTGGGGCCAACGTCCTGACTTTC. Residues: CASSPDPTGGSGANVLTF.

V and J are TRBV11-2 and TRBJ1-1, with D possibly being TRBD1 (5 bases). CDR1 is SGHAT, CDR2 FQNNGV, per germline. The V and J ends lost 4 bases and 0 bases respectively, with 15 bases between them. This CDR3 is built from 16 residues. CDR3 coding DNA: TGTGCCAGCAGCTCCCTACGCGGGGGGATGAACACTGAAGCTTTCTTT. This encodes CASSSLRGGMNTEAFF.

This chain joins TRBV28 and TRBJ1-5; D not certain. V was cut by 6 bases and J by 6 bases, with 9 bases left in between. The CDR3 consists of 12 residues. Germline V lookup: CDR1 MDHEN, CDR2 SYDVKM. The CDR3 is CASRSDLQPQHF. For the CDR3, the DNA is TGTGCCAGCAGATCAGATCTTCAGCCCCAGCATTTT.

V and J are TRBV28 and TRBJ2-1; D is ambiguous. The CDR3 covers 16 residues. Germline loops: CDR1 MDHEN, CDR2 SYDVKM. V lost 6 bases to trimming and J lost 1 base, with 16 bases between them. The CDR3 DNA reads TGTGCCAGCAGCCCACACAAACCCGTTTCCTACAATGAGCAGTTCTTC. It yields the protein CASSPHKPVSYNEQFF.

This clone was found once. The chain employs TRBV6-5 and TRBJ2-7; maybe TRBD1 (7 bases). The CDR3 covers 15 residues. CDR1 is MNHEY, CDR2 SVGAGI, per germline. Deletions cut 9 bases from V and 1 base from J, with 19 bases between. The CDR3 is CASRGTGTASYEQYF. CDR3 nucleotides: TGTGCCAGTCGGGGGACGGGGACAGCTTCCTACGAGCAGTACTTC.

The CDR3 coding sequence is TGTGCCAGCAGTTTCGACCGGAGGCCCGACTATGGCTACACCTTC. Protein: CASSFDRRPDYGYTF. The chain couples TRBV27 to TRBJ1-2; D unresolved. The CDR3 covers 15 residues. V was clipped by 3 bases and J by 3 bases, with 14 bases between them. In germline, CDR1 is MNHEY, CDR2 SMNVEV (reference sequence).

Points on this clone: One end of the junction fails to match germline, which may point to a read error. The chain combines TRBV28 with TRBJ2-7; TRBD1 matches at 11 bases. The V gene's germline CDR1 is MDHEN and CDR2 SYDVKM. The CDR3 sequence is 15 residues long. CDR3 sequence (DNA): TGTGCCAGCAGTTCCACCGCTCGGACAGGGGGCTTACCCAAATTC. This gives the protein CASSSTARTGGLPKF.

The rearrangement uses TRBV27 and TRBJ2-5; 8 nucleotides line up with TRBD2. The CDR3 is 16 amino acids. The germline gives CDR1 MNHEY, CDR2 SMNVEV (reference sequence). V was clipped by 6 bases and J by 4 bases; unmatched bases: 13. CDR3 nucleotides: TGTGCCAGCAGACTCTTTAGCGGGATGATCGGAGAGACCCAGTACTTC. Residues: CASRLFSGMIGETQYF.

The gene calls are TRBV7-8 and TRBJ2-5, with 7 bases fitting TRBD2. The junction had 5 bases not matched to a gene; V was cut back by 5 bases and J by 5 bases. The CDR3 is 13 residues long. CDR1 SGHVS and CDR2 FQNEAQ come from the germline V gene. CDR3 loop: CASSGRDLETQYF. In DNA, the CDR3 is TGTGCCAGCAGCGGGAGGGACCTGGAGACCCAGTACTTC.

The chain couples TRBV14 to TRBJ2-1; weak D call: TRBD2 (5 bases). Germline CDR1 and CDR2: SGHDN and FVKESK. The length of the CDR3 is 15 residues. V lost 0 bases, J lost 5 bases, and 11 bases lay in between. CDR3 bases: TGTGCCAGCAGCCAAGAGCCACTAGTAAACAATGAGCAGTTCTTC. Protein product: CASSQEPLVNNEQFF.

The chain recombines TRBV4-1 with TRBJ2-2, with TRBD2 identical over 8 bases. The CDR3 extends over 16 amino acids. Germline CDR1 MGHRA, CDR2 YSYEKL. Trimming removed 2 bases from V and 4 bases from J; junction bases left unmatched: 6. The CDR3 region is CASSQPGLALTGELFF. CDR3 nucleotide sequence: TGCGCCAGCAGCCAACCTGGACTAGCCCTCACCGGGGAGCTGTTTTTT.

This clone was seen more than once but under ten times. V gene TRBV28 combines with J gene TRBJ1-4; D is unresolved. The CDR3 has 16 amino acids. Per germline, CDR1 MDHEN and CDR2 SYDVKM. The V end was cut by 4 bases, the J end by 5 bases, with 17 bases between. The CDR3 loop reads CASSSTKASGNEKLFF. CDR3 DNA: TGTGCCAGCAGTTCAACCAAGGCGTCCGGGAATGAAAAACTGTTTTTT.

V and J are TRBV25-1 and TRBJ2-7, with D tentatively TRBD1 (6 bases). Trimming left V 5 bases short and J 2 bases short, with 19 bases between. This CDR3 comprises 16 residues. Germline V gene data show CDR1 as MGHDK and CDR2 as SYGVNS. The CDR3, as DNA: TGTGCCAGCAGTCCCCAGGGGTGGGGAATCACCTACGAGCAGTACTTC. It codes for CASSPQGWGITYEQYF.

The chain employs TRBV11-2 and TRBJ2-7; the match to TRBD2 covers 9 bases. Germline assignment: CDR1 SGHAT and CDR2 FQNNGV. CDR3 length equals 15 residues. V shed 5 bases and J 1 base; nucleotides not matched to a gene: 6. The CDR3 DNA follows: TGTGCCAGCAGCGGTAGCGGGAGTCGGTCCTACGAGCAGTACTTC. Translation: CASSGSGSRSYEQYF. Complete variable domain (other parts from reference TRBV11-2 and TRBJ2-7): EAGVAQSPRYKIIEKRQSVAFWCNPISGHATLYWYQQILGQGPKLLIQFQNNGVVDDSQLPKDRFSAERLKGVDSTLKIQPAKLEDSAVYLCASSGSGSRSYEQYFGPGTRLTVT.

The chain is built from TRBV28 and TRBJ1-1, with a weak D call TRBD1 (6 bases). The CDR3 is 15 residues long. Trimming cost V 5 bases and J 5 bases, with 18 bases left between them. Germline CDR1 is MDHEN and CDR2 is SYDVKM. CDR3 DNA: TGTGCCAGCAGTGCTCAGCAGGGGTTTGGAACTGAAGCTTTCTTT. It codes for CASSAQQGFGTEAFF.

The genes are TRBV4-3 and TRBJ2-3; 10 nucleotides align to TRBD2. The CDR3 is 18 residues long. Germline assignment: CDR1 LGHNA and CDR2 YSLEER. J gave up 0 bases and V 1 base, and 7 bases lay outside the gene matches. CDR3 residues: CASSQASSGRPSTDTQYF. CDR3 sequence (DNA): TGCGCCAGCAGCCAAGCGTCTAGCGGGAGACCTAGCACAGATACGCAGTATTTT.

The chain links TRBV7-9 to TRBJ1-1, with D tentatively TRBD1 (5 bases). The CDR3 is 15 amino acids. Germline assignment: CDR1 SEHNR and CDR2 FQNEAQ (reference sequence). The germline V and J ends were trimmed by 2 bases and 0 bases, with 10 bases remaining between them. CDR3 bases: TGTGCCAGCAGCTTATTGGGGCTGATGAACACTGAAGCTTTCTTT. It encodes CASSLLGLMNTEAFF.

The genes are TRBV6-2 or TRBV6-3 and TRBJ1-6, with 11 bases fitting TRBD1. CDR1 is MNHEY, CDR2 SVGEGT, per germline. V trimming: 6 bases; J trimming: 1 base; junction bases outside the gene matches: 2. CDR3 size: 16 residues. The CDR3 region is CASSGQGASYNSPLHF. The CDR3 coding sequence is TGTGCCAGCAGCGGACAGGGGGCTTCCTATAATTCACCCCTCCACTTT.

The V call is TRBV28, the J call TRBJ2-7; maybe TRBD2 (6 bases). CDR3 length: 14 amino acids. Trimming stripped 5 bases from V and 2 bases from J, with 13 bases between. CDR1 and CDR2 (germline): MDHEN, SYDVKM. The CDR3 region is CASSGWRGPYEQYF. For the CDR3, the DNA is TGTGCCAGCAGTGGTTGGAGGGGCCCCTACGAGCAGTACTTC.

V usage is TRBV9 and J usage is TRBJ2-3, with 9 positions matching TRBD1. The junction had 11 bases not matched to a gene; V was cut back by 4 bases and J by 8 bases. CDR1 is SGDLS, CDR2 YYNGEE, per germline. The CDR3 runs to 15 residues. In DNA form, the CDR3 reads TGTGCCAGCAGCCCCCAGGACAGGGGCCAGGGTACGCAGTATTTT. Translating gives CASSPQDRGQGTQYF. Based on the CDR3 plus reference TRBV9 and TRBJ2-3, the full variable domain is DSGVTQTPKHLITATGQRVTLRCSPRSGDLSVYWYQQSLDQGLQFLIQYYNGEERAKGNILERFSAQQFPDLHSELNLSSLELGDSALYFCASSPQDRGQGTQYFGPGTRLTVL.

The V gene is TRBV9, the J gene TRBJ2-7; 9 bases are a match to TRBD2. The CDR3 is 14 residues long. J gave up 0 bases and V 3 bases, and 1 base lay outside the gene matches. Germline-derived CDR1 and CDR2 are SGDLS and YYNGEE. CDR3 DNA: TGTGCCAGCAGCGGGACTAGCGACTCCTACGAGCAGTACTTC. It translates to CASSGTSDSYEQYF.

In its sample, this clone was seen a few times. The chain carries TRBV10-3 and TRBJ2-2; D uncertain. V lost 0 bases to trimming and J lost 2 bases, with 10 bases between them. The CDR3 consists of 16 residues. Germline CDR1 ENHRY, CDR2 SYGVKD. Here the CDR3 reads CAISESETINTGELFF. Here the CDR3 DNA reads TGTGCCATCAGTGAGTCAGAGACAATTAACACCGGGGAGCTGTTTTTT.

The chain has TRBV28 and TRBJ2-5, with D perhaps TRBD2 (7 bases). Between the trimmed V and J ends, which lost 5 bases and 5 bases, there was a span of 15 bases. Germline V gene sequence: CDR1 MDHEN, CDR2 SYDVKM. The CDR3 runs to 14 residues. The CDR3 loop reads CASSPPGGEETQYF. The DNA for the CDR3 is TGTGCCAGCAGTCCCCCGGGGGGCGAGGAGACCCAGTACTTC.

The gene calls are TRBV9 and TRBJ2-1; TRBD2 aligns across 7 bases. This CDR3 has 15 amino acids. With 4 bases clipped from V and 8 bases from J, the junction kept 12 bases outside the gene matches. From germline, CDR1 is SGDLS and CDR2 YYNGEE. CDR3 residues: CASSFEFGLVYEQFF. The CDR3 DNA follows: TGTGCCAGCAGCTTTGAATTCGGACTAGTGTATGAGCAGTTCTTC.

This rearrangement joins TRBV27 to TRBJ2-5, with 13 bases matching TRBD2. The J segment lost 5 bases and the V segment lost 6 bases, leaving 6 bases of the junction unmatched. The germline gives CDR1 MNHEY, CDR2 SMNVEV (reference sequence). The CDR3 spans 15 residues. In nucleotides, the CDR3 is TGTGCCAGCAGGGACAGGACTAGCGGGAGTGAGACCCAGTACTTC. Its protein product is CASRDRTSGSETQYF.